This is a list of T cell receptor beta chains from one sample in a study of blood T cell repertoires in COVID-19. Assay: immunoSEQ multiplex PCR; the TCRdb copy retains only in-frame clones and omits some. This sample carries around 200,000 clones, over 75% of them seen once, and the ten largest clones take about a tenth. Sequencing used PBMCs or T cells enriched from blood (not recorded which). The source is a man aged 35 to 55 who had recovered from COVID-19. Both conserved end residues are part of each CDR3. The D gene is left open where the match is weak. Clone size is stated in some rows and not others, as once, few, many or a class when expanded.

size: -; J: TRBJ1-6; V: TRBV6-5; D: -; DNA: TGTGCCAGCAGTTACCCCCCCGGACCCCTCCACTTT; CDR3: CASSYPPGPLHF
size: -; J: TRBJ1-5; V: TRBV7-9; D: -; DNA: TGTGCCAGCAGCTTAGGGCAGGCTAATCAGCCCCAGCATTTT; CDR3: CASSLGQANQPQHF
size: -; J: TRBJ2-3; V: TRBV7-6; D: TRBD2; DNA: TGTGCCAGCAGCTTAGTGGCTGTCGCGGGAGGAACAGATACGCAGTATTTT; CDR3: CASSLVAVAGGTDTQYF
size: -; J: TRBJ2-1; V: TRBV4-2; D: -; DNA: TGTGCCAGCAGCCAAGATCTCCTACTAGGCGGTGAGCAGTTCTTC; CDR3: CASSQDLLLGGEQFF
size: -; J: TRBJ1-6; V: TRBV10-3; D: -; DNA: TGTGCCATCAGTGAGGGTGGGGCCTTCTTAAATTCACCCCTCCACTTT; CDR3: CAISEGGAFLNSPLHF
size: -; J: TRBJ1-6; V: TRBV7-9; D: -; DNA: TGTGCCAGCACCTTCGACAGTGATAATTCACCCCTCCACTTT; CDR3: CASTFDSDNSPLHF
size: few; J: TRBJ2-1; V: TRBV5-4; D: TRBD1; DNA: TGTGCCAGCAGCTCGTCCAAGGACAGGGTGAATGAGCAGTTCTTC; CDR3: CASSSSKDRVNEQFF
size: -; J: TRBJ1-3; V: TRBV18; D: TRBD1; DNA: TGTGCCAGCTCACCACCGAACAGGGGGACTGGAAACACCATATATTTT; CDR3: CASSPPNRGTGNTIYF
size: few; J: TRBJ1-5; V: TRBV24-1; D: -; DNA: TGTGCCACCAGTGATGGAACAGGTTATAGCAATCAGCCCCAGCATTTT; CDR3: CATSDGTGYSNQPQHF
size: -; J: TRBJ2-2; V: TRBV7-2; D: TRBD2; DNA: TGTGCCAGCAGCTTCCGAGCGGGAGCTCGTAACGGGGAGCTGTTTTTT; CDR3: CASSFRAGARNGELFF
size: once; J: TRBJ2-1; V: TRBV6-9; D: -; DNA: TGTGCCAGCAGTTCGGCAGGGGCTCATGAGCAGTTCTTC; CDR3: CASSSAGAHEQFF
size: -; J: TRBJ1-2; V: TRBV19; D: -; DNA: TGTGCCAGTAGTACCCTTTCCGCAGGGAACTATGGCTACACCTTC; CDR3: CASSTLSAGNYGYTF
size: -; J: TRBJ2-1; V: TRBV30; D: TRBD1; DNA: TGTGCCTTGGACAGGGCCGTGCACAATGAGCAGTTCTTC; CDR3: CALDRAVHNEQFF
size: -; J: TRBJ1-5; V: TRBV2; D: -; DNA: TGTGCCAGCAGTGAATATGACAGACCAAGAAACAATCAGCCCCAGCATTTT; CDR3: CASSEYDRPRNNQPQHF
size: -; J: TRBJ2-2; V: TRBV6-4; D: -; DNA: TGTGCCAGCGGAGTCAAGGGGCGCACCGGGGAGCTGTTTTTT; CDR3: CASGVKGRTGELFF
size: -; J: TRBJ2-4; V: TRBV18; D: -; DNA: TGTGCCAGCTCACCTCGGGACACCTTAGCCAAAAACATTCAGTACTTC; CDR3: CASSPRDTLAKNIQYF
size: -; J: TRBJ2-3; V: TRBV7-9; D: -; DNA: TGTGCCAGCAGCTCGCTACAGGGAGTACGAACAGATACGCAGTATTTT; CDR3: CASSSLQGVRTDTQYF
size: few; J: TRBJ1-4; V: TRBV28; D: -; DNA: TGTGCCAGCAGTTCCCGACAGGCGATGGATAGGGAAAAACTGTTTTTT; CDR3: CASSSRQAMDREKLFF
size: -; J: TRBJ2-7; V: TRBV5-1; D: TRBD2; DNA: TGCGCCAGCAGCCCCCATTGGGGCGGGGGCTCCTACGAGCAGTACTTC; CDR3: CASSPHWGGGSYEQYF
size: once; J: TRBJ2-1; V: TRBV18; D: TRBD2; DNA: TGTGCCAGCTCACGGCGGGAGTCGAACAATGAGCAGTTCTTC; CDR3: CASSRRESNNEQFF
size: few; J: TRBJ2-1; V: TRBV4-2; D: TRBD2; DNA: TGTGCCAGCAGCCAAGATCTAAGGACTAGCGGCCACAATGAGCAGTTCTTC; CDR3: CASSQDLRTSGHNEQFF
size: -; J: TRBJ1-4; V: TRBV18; D: -; DNA: TGTGCCAGCTCACTACAGGGACCTAATGAAAAACTGTTTTTT; CDR3: CASSLQGPNEKLFF